One sample yielded the 14 T cell receptor beta chains listed below, sequenced in a study of T cells in Graves' hyperthyroidism and ophthalmopathy. TCR beta CDR3 regions were amplified from RNA transcripts. Initially, a first-round RT-PCR of the TCR CDR3 employed the HTBI primer set. TCRdb processed the multiplex PCR reads anew with MiXCR; each CDR3 protein has one entry. This sample carries more than 500,000 distinct CDR3 sequences, roughly 15% of them seen once, and the ten largest clones take about 3.9%. The sequenced sample was blood. These receptors were collected from a woman aged 35 to 49 with Graves' ophthalmopathy.

This clonotype was detected ten times or more. V gene TRBV30 combines with J gene TRBJ2-5; TRBD2 matches 9 bases. CDR1 is GTSNPN, CDR2 SVGIG, per germline (reference sequence). The CDR3 loop spans 13 amino acids. The V gene end was trimmed by 0 bases and the J gene end by 10 bases; junction bases not matched to a gene: 6. The CDR3, as DNA: TGTGCCTGGAGTGTTTTTTTGCGGGAGGGCCAGTACTTC. Translation gives CAWSVFLREGQYF.

This clonotype was observed at least ten times. This chain connects TRBV5-6 to TRBJ2-7, with D tentatively TRBD1 or TRBD2 (6 bases each). Per germline, CDR1 SGHDT and CDR2 YYEEEE. V dropped 0 bases and J dropped 5 bases, with 12 bases sitting between them. This CDR3 spans 14 amino acids. The CDR3 region is CASSLEGGLHEQYF. In DNA, the CDR3 is TGTGCCAGCAGCTTGGAGGGGGGACTTCACGAGCAGTACTTC.

In this sample, this clonotype turned up many times. The DNA is omitted, as the CDR3 cannot be located on it reliably, and the CDR3 follows TCRdb's listing. The rearrangement joins TRBV28 to TRBJ2-5; TRBD1 is the table's D call and was not checked against the DNA. In germline, CDR1 is MDHEN, CDR2 SYDVKM. The CDR3 spans 13 residues, counting both ends. CDR3 protein: CATVAGGRETQYF.

This clonotype was seen more than once but under ten times. For the CDR3, the DNA is TGTGCCAGCAGTGAAGGGCAGTTAGCCAAAAACATTCAGTACTTC. Amino acids: CASSEGQLAKNIQYF. The chain carries TRBV2 and TRBJ2-4; D remains ambiguous. CDR1 and CDR2 from the germline V gene are SNHLY and FYNNEI. The CDR3 has 15 residues. The V end lost 1 base, the J end lost 0 bases, and 7 bases lay between the germline ends.

The CDR3 sequence: CAWSVTDGRRTF. For the CDR3, the DNA is TGTGCCTGGAGTGTAACGGACGGGCGGCGGACCTTC. The genes are TRBV30 and TRBJ1-2; no clear D. Germline V gives CDR1 GTSNPN, CDR2 SVGIG (reference sequence). This CDR3 comprises 12 residues. V lost 0 bases, J lost 14 bases, and 16 bases lay in between.

The table lists this clonotype with many counts. The chain has TRBV25-1 and TRBJ2-3; maybe TRBD2 (6 bases). The germline V and J ends were trimmed by 1 base and 5 bases, with 13 bases remaining between them. Germline V CDR1 and CDR2: MGHDK, SYGVNS. The CDR3 has 15 amino acids. The CDR3: CASSEFEGGQDTQYF. As DNA, the CDR3 is TGTGCCAGCAGTGAATTCGAGGGAGGCCAAGATACGCAGTATTTT.

This clonotype came up many times. The rearrangement links TRBV20-1 to TRBJ1-1, with a weak D call TRBD1 (6 bases). The CDR3 consists of 13 residues. Trimming left V 7 bases short and J 13 bases short, with 25 bases between. Germline V lookup: CDR1 DFQATT, CDR2 SNEGSKA (reference sequence). The chain's CDR3 is CSVAGGVGHQVFF. CDR3 in DNA: TGCAGTGTCGCGGGGGGAGTGGGACATCAGGTTTTCTTT.

There are many counts of this clonotype. The V gene is TRBV20-1, the J gene TRBJ1-5; 7 bases align to TRBD1. J was trimmed by 4 bases and V by 3 bases; bases with no gene match: 9. Germline V gene data show CDR1 as DFQATT and CDR2 as SNEGSKA (reference sequence). The CDR3 has 15 amino acids. CDR3 sequence reads: CSASRQGNQNQPQHF. The CDR3, as DNA: TGCAGTGCTAGTAGACAGGGTAATCAAAATCAGCCCCAGCATTTT.

This clonotype appeared many times. V and J are TRBV25-1 and TRBJ1-2; TRBD1 might be the D (6 bases). Germline V lookup: CDR1 MGHDK, CDR2 SYGVNS. This CDR3 has 13 amino acids. V gave up 5 bases and J gave up 7 bases, with 14 bases separating them. DNA of the CDR3: TGTGCCAGCAGTCAGGGCAGGGGAGGTGGCTACACCTTC. Residues: CASSQGRGGGYTF.

This clonotype has a count of ten or more. The chain couples TRBV12-3 or TRBV12-4 to TRBJ2-7; TRBD2 matches at 10 bases. CDR3 length: 16 residues. V shed 3 bases and J 5 bases; nucleotides not matched to a gene: 10. This chain's CDR3 is CASSFRPASGRNEQYF. CDR3 sequence (DNA): TGTGCCAGCAGTTTCCGACCGGCTAGCGGGAGAAACGAGCAGTACTTC.

Ten or more counts support this clonotype. The rearrangement joins TRBV2 to TRBJ2-5; D is possibly TRBD1 (6 bases). The V and J ends lost 6 bases and 2 bases respectively, with 19 bases between them. Per germline, CDR1 SNHLY and CDR2 FYNNEI. The length of the CDR3 is 16 residues. In DNA, the CDR3 is TGTGCCAGCAGCCAGACCCCCGGGACACTACAAGAGACCCAGTACTTC. This translates into CASSQTPGTLQETQYF.

The chain links TRBV6-1 to TRBJ1-2, with TRBD1 as a possible D gene (5 bases). Trimming took off 2 bases at V and 4 bases at J, with 11 bases between the two ends. Germline values: CDR1 MNHNS, CDR2 SASEGT. The CDR3 is 14 amino acids. CDR3 residues: CASSEPGQGYGYTF. The CDR3 nucleotides are TGTGCCAGCAGTGAACCGGGCCAGGGCTATGGCTACACCTTC.

This clonotype was observed many times. CDR3 DNA: TGTGCCAGCAGTTATGAGGGAAATGGCTACACCTTC. Translated, it gives CASSYEGNGYTF. V gene TRBV6-5 combines with J gene TRBJ1-2; no clear D. There are 12 residues in the CDR3. Germline assignment: CDR1 MNHEY and CDR2 SVGAGI. The V end was cut by 3 bases, the J end by 6 bases, with 8 bases between.

This chain links TRBV28 with TRBJ1-2; 9 nucleotides align to TRBD1. Germline V CDR1 and CDR2: MDHEN, SYDVKM. The length of the CDR3 is 14 residues. The trim removed 5 bases at V and 8 bases at J, leaving 9 bases unmatched. The DNA of the CDR3 is TGTGCCAGCAGTGGGACAGGGCGTTATCGCGGCTACACCTTC. Its translation: CASSGTGRYRGYTF.